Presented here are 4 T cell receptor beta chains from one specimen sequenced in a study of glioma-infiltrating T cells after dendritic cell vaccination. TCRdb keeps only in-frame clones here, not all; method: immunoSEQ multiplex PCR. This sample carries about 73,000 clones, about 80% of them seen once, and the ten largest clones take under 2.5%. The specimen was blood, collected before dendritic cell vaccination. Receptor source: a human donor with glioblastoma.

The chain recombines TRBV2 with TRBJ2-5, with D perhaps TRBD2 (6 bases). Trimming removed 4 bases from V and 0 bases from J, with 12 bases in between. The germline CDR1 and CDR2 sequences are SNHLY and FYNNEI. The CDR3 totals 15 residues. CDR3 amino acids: CASSVSAGYQETQYF. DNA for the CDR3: TGTGCCAGCAGTGTTTCGGCGGGGTACCAAGAGACCCAGTACTTC.

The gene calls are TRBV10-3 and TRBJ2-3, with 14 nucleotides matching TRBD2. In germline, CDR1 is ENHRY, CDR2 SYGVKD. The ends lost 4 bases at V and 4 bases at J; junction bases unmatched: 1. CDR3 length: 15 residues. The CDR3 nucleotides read TGTGCCATCAGTGCGGGACTAGCGGGAGCAGATACGCAGTATTTT. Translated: CAISAGLAGADTQYF.

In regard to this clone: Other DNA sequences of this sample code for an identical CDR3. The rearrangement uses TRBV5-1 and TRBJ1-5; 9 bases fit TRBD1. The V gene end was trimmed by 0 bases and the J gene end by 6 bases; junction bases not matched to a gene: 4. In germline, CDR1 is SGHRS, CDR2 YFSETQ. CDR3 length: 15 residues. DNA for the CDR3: TGCGCCAGCAGCTTGGAGGGACAGGGTTCTCAGCCCCAGCATTTT. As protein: CASSLEGQGSQPQHF.

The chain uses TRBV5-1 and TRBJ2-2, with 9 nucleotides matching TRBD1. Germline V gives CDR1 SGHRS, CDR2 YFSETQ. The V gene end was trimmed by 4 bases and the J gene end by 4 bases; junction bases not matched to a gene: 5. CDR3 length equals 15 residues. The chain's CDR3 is CASSTGQGGTGELFF. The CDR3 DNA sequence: TGCGCCAGCAGCACGGGACAGGGAGGCACCGGGGAGCTGTTTTTT.